This T cell receptor (beta chain) was profiled in a study of T cells in tuberculosis. Whole-study context: Sequenced TCRs come from CD1B-GMM tetramer-binding T cells. Findings of the study overall: Smaller alpha distances in active tuberculosis partly reflected shorter CDR3-alpha lengths.

The assay was immunoSEQ multiplex PCR, and TCRdb's table has in-frame clones only and misses some. The table has around 49,000 clones, roughly 95% seen once. Time point of the sample: new active TB diagnosis, blood taken before or within 7 days of starting treatment. Each donor contributed 95,000 or so T cells on average, unsorted. To note about this clone: What it recognizes is unknown.

The germline V gene has CDR1 SGHAT and CDR2 FQNNGV. CDR3 length: 16 amino acids. Trimming stripped 4 bases from V and 4 bases from J, with 18 bases between. The material sequenced was PBMCs, taken at tuberculosis diagnosis. This receptor was obtained from an adult with tuberculosis. This chain joins TRBV11-2 and TRBJ2-3; a possible D gene is TRBD2 (6 bases). The CDR3 region is CASSSGSGPGADTQYF. The CDR3 region has the DNA TGTGCCAGCAGCTCCGGGTCAGGGCCGGGAGCAGATACGCAGTATTTT. Full variable domain (missing parts from reference TRBV11-2 and TRBJ2-3): EAGVAQSPRYKIIEKRQSVAFWCNPISGHATLYWYQQILGQGPKLLIQFQNNGVVDDSQLPKDRFSAERLKGVDSTLKIQPAKLEDSAVYLCASSSGSGPGADTQYFGPGTRLTVL.